These T cell receptor beta chains were read from a single sample in a study of cytotoxic CD8 clonotypes in ibrutinib-treated CLL. Sequencing was performed with immunoSEQ multiplex PCR; in TCRdb, only in-frame clones are kept and a portion is missing. The repertoire includes approximately 120,000 clones, 84% of them detected once, and 3.3% sits in the top ten. The specimen comprised PBMCs, sampled after 24 months of ibrutinib treatment. The source of these receptors is a human donor with chronic lymphocytic leukemia. CDR3s leave out the opening cysteine and the closing phenylalanine or tryptophan.

j_gene | v_gene | CDR3aa
TRBJ1-1 | TRBV5-4 | ASSAVQGEYTEAF
TRBJ1-2 | TRBV7-9 | ASSLAGGHGYT
TRBJ1-3 | TRBV7-2 | ASSLAQAGNTIY
TRBJ1-2 | TRBV19 | ASSILSSTTLYGYT
TRBJ1-2 | TRBV9 | ASSWGGSLTANYGYT
TRBJ2-2 | TRBV18 | ASSPGLAGGHTGELF
TRBJ2-2 | TRBV14 | ASSPRQGKIGELF
TRBJ2-2 | TRBV7-3 | ASSLGPGHTGELF
TRBJ1-4 | TRBV10-3 | AIRPGQGATATNEKLF
TRBJ2-4 | TRBV5-1 | ASSPDRASGQY
TRBJ1-1 | TRBV11-3 | ASSLGGNTEAF
TRBJ2-5 | TRBV5-6 | ASSFQETQY
TRBJ2-5 | TRBV7-9 | ALYQETQY
TRBJ2-7 | TRBV10-3 | AIKTGGGEQY
TRBJ1-1 | TRBV19 | ASSMAYMNTEAF
TRBJ2-2 | TRBV19 | ASSILWDRGVSGELF